This T cell receptor beta chain comes out of a study of control samples from healthy donors and cancer patients. Generated by immunoSEQ multiplex PCR, the TCRdb table keeps only in-frame clones and is missing some. This sample carries more than 95,000 clones, 80% to 90% of them seen once, and the ten largest clones take less than 1.5%. The CDR3 contains 17 residues. V gave up 4 bases and J gave up 3 bases, with 21 bases separating them. Germline V gives CDR1 KGHSH, CDR2 LQKENI. The chain has TRBV18 and TRBJ1-2; perhaps TRBD1 as D (5 bases). The material sequenced was PBMCs. This receptor was taken from a woman in her forties or fifties with colorectal cancer. This CDR3 is CASSRDALREEDYGYTF. CDR3 DNA: TGTGCCAGCTCACGGGACGCACTCAGGGAGGAGGACTATGGCTACACCTTC.